This TCR beta chain was captured by sequencing in a study of shared clonotypes between healthy human individuals. Clones were read by immunoSEQ multiplex PCR, and TCRdb kept only the in-frame ones, dropping some. The table lists about 580,000 clones, about 98% of them singletons. The V end lost 3 bases, the J end lost 2 bases, and 10 bases lay between the germline ends. The germline CDR1 and CDR2 sequences are SQVTM and ANQGSEA. There are 13 residues in the CDR3. Cells designated naive CD8 were CD45RO-negative and were positively selected for CCR7, with terminally differentiated effector memory CD45RA+ cells excluded.

This rearrangement joins TRBV29-1 to TRBJ1-2, with D uncertain. The sequencing input was naive CD8+ T cells sorted from blood. The sequence was collected from a young man in good health. The CDR3 sequence: CSVEAADNYGYTF. The DNA of the CDR3 is TGCAGCGTTGAGGCAGCCGACAACTATGGCTACACCTTC.